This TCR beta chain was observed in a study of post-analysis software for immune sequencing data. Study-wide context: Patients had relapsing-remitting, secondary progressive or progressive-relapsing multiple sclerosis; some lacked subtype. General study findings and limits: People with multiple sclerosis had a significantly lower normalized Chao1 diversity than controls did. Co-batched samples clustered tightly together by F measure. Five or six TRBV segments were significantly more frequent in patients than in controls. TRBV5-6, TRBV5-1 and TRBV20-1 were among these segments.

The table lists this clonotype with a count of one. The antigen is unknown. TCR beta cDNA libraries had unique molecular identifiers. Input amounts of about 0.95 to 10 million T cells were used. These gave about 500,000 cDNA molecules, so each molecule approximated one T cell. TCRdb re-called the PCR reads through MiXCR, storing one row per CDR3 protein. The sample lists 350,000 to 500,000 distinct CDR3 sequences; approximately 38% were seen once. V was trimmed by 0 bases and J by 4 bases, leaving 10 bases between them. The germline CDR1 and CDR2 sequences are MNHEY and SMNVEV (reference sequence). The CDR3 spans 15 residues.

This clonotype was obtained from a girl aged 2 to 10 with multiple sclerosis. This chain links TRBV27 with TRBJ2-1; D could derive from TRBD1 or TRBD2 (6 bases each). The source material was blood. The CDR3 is CASSLSQGLYNEQFF. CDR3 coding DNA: TGTGCCAGCAGTTTATCACAGGGACTGTACAATGAGCAGTTCTTC.